This T cell receptor beta chain came from a study of cytomegalovirus exposure and HLA in healthy donors. The PCR ran on 60 Vbeta and 13 Jbeta primers. Clones were read by immunoSEQ multiplex PCR, and TCRdb kept only the in-frame ones, dropping some. The data show some 100,000 clones, with roughly 80% seen just once and less than 15% held by the top ten. CDR1 SGHTA and CDR2 FQGNSA come from the germline V gene. V shed 4 bases and J shed 4 bases, with 18 bases lying between them. The CDR3 runs to 16 residues. A few counts support this clone. Its target is not known. Study-wide findings and caveats: The authors considered a cluster of highly shared sequence variants likely to be a sequencing artifact. Later analysis identified several of the most significant clusters that appeared linked to common viral pathogens.

The receptor was derived from a male donor in good health and CMV-seropositive. The rearrangement links TRBV7-2 to TRBJ2-3; a weak D match, TRBD2 (6 bases). The sample was PBMCs. CDR3 nucleotide sequence: TGTGCCAGCAGCTCGACTAGTTCAGGGCACGCAGATACGCAGTATTTT. The encoded protein is CASSSTSSGHADTQYF.